This T cell receptor beta chain was profiled in a study of T cell repertoires in cytomegalovirus infection. The length of the CDR3 is 14 residues. Trimming took 5 bases from V and 4 from J; bases not matched to a gene: 9. Germline V gene lookup returns CDR1 DFQATT and CDR2 SNEGSKA (reference sequence). TCRdb recomputed calls from the reads with MiXCR, one row per CDR3 protein. The sample holds around 330,000 distinct CDR3 sequences, roughly 15% seen once. This clonotype was counted many times. The chain carries TRBV20-1 and TRBJ1-1; 8 bases align to TRBD1. Source material: PBMCs. The sequence derives from a human donor in good health (CMV status not recorded). Some clones in this sample may be carry-over from other donors' samples. CDR3 amino acids: CSAADGQGITEAFF. The CDR3 nucleotides are TGCAGTGCTGCAGATGGACAGGGCATCACTGAAGCTTTCTTT.